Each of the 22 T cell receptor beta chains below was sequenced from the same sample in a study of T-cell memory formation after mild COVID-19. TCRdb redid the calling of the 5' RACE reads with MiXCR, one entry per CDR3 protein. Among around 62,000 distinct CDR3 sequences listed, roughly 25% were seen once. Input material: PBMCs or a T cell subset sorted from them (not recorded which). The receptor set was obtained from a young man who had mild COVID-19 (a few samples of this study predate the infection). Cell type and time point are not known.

CDR3 residues: CASSRRQGAFNEQFF. CDR3 bases: TGTGCCAGCAGCCGTCGACAGGGCGCCTTTAATGAGCAGTTCTTC. The chain joins TRBV7-9 to TRBJ2-1; 7 nucleotides agree with TRBD1. V lost 5 bases to trimming and J lost 7 bases; unmatched junction nucleotides: 11. Germline assignment: CDR1 SEHNR and CDR2 FQNEAQ (reference sequence). The CDR3 contains 15 residues.

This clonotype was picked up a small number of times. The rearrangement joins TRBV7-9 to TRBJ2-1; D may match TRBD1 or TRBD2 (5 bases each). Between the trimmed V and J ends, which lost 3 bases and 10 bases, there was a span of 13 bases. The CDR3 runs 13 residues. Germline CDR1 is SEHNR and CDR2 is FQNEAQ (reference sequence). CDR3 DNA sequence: TGTGCCAGCAGCTTCGGGACCCACCGCGAGCAGTTCTTC. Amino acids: CASSFGTHREQFF.

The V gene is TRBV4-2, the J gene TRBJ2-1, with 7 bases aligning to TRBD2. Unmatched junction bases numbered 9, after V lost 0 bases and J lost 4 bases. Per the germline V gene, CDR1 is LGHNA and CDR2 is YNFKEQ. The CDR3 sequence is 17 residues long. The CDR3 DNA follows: TGTGCCAGCAGCCAAGACTTGAGACTAGCAAGTTACAATGAGCAGTTCTTC. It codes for CASSQDLRLASYNEQFF.

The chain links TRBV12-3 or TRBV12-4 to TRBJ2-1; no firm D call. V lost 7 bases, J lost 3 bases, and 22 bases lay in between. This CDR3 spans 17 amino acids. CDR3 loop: CASNPSPTVWDYNEQFF. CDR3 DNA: TGTGCCAGCAATCCTTCCCCAACTGTGTGGGACTACAATGAGCAGTTCTTC.

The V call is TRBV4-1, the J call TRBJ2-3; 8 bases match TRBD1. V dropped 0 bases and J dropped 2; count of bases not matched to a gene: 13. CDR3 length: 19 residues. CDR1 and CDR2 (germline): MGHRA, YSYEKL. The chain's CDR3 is CASSQDPGSSGGLTDTQYF. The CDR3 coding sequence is TGCGCCAGCAGCCAAGATCCGGGATCCTCAGGGGGCCTCACAGATACGCAGTATTTT.

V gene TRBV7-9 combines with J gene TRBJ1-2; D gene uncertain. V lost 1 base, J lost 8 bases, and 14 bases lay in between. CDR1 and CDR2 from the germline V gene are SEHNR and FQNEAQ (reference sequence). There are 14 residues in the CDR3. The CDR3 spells CASSLVPLLGGYTF. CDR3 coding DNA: TGTGCCAGCAGCTTAGTTCCCTTACTGGGGGGCTACACCTTC.

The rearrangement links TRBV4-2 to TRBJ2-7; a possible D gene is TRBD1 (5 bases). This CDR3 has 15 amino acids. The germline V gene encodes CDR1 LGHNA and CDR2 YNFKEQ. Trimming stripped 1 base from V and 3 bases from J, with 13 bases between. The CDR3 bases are TGTGCCAGCAGCCAAGCGGTTGACAGATTCTACGAGCAGTACTTC. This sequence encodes CASSQAVDRFYEQYF.

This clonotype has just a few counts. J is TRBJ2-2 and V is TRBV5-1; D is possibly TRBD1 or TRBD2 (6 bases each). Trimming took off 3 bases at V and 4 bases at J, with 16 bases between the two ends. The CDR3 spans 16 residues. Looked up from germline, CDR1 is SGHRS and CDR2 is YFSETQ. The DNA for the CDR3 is TGCGCCAGCAGCTCCTCCCGAGGGGGAGGCACCGGGGAGCTGTTTTTT. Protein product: CASSSSRGGGTGELFF. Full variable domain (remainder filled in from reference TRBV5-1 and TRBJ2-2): KAGVTQTPRYLIKTRGQQVTLSCSPISGHRSVSWYQQTPGQGLQFLFEYFSETQRNKGNFPGRFSGRQFSNSRSEMNVSTLELGDSALYLCASSSSRGGGTGELFFGEGSRLTVL.

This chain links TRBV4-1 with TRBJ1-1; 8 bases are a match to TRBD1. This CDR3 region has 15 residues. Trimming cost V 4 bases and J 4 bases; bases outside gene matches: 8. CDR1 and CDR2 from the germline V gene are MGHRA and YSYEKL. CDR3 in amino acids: CASSRIRGLGTEAFF. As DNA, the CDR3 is TGCGCCAGCAGCCGGATCAGGGGGCTCGGCACTGAAGCTTTCTTT.

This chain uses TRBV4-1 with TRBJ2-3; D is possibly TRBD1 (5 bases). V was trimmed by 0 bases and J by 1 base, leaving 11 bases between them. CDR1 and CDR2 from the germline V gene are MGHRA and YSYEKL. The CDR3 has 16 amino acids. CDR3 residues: CASSQEGSRGTDTQYF. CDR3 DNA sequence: TGCGCCAGCAGCCAAGAGGGGTCCAGGGGCACAGATACGCAGTATTTT.

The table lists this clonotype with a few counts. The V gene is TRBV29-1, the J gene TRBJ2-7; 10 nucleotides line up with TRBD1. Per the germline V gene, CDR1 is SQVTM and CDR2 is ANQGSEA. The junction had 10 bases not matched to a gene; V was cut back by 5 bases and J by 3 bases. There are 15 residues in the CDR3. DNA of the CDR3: TGCAGCGTTATATCTCAGGGGACAGGGGTCTACGAGCAGTACTTC. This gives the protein CSVISQGTGVYEQYF.

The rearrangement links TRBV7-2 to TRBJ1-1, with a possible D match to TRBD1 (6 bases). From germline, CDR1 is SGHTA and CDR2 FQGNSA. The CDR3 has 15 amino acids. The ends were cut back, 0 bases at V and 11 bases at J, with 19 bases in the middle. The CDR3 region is CASSLASQRGASAFF. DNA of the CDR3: TGTGCCAGCAGCTTAGCCAGCCAGAGGGGGGCGTCGGCTTTCTTT.

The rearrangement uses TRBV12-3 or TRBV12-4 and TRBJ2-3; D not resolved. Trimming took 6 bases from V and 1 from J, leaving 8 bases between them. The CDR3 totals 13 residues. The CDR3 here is CASRRLRTDTQYF. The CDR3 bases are TGTGCCAGCAGGCGCCTTCGCACAGATACGCAGTATTTT.

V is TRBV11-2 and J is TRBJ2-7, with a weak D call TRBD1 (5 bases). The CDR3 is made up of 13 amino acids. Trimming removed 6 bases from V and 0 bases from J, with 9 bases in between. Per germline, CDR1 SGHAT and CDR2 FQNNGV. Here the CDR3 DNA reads TGTGCCAGCAGTCAGGGTGGCTCCTACGAGCAGTACTTC. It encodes CASSQGGSYEQYF.

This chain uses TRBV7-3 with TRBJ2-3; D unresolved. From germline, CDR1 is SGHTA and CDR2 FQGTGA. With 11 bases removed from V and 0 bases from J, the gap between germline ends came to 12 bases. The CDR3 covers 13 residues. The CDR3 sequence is CASGASSTDTQYF. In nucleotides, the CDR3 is TGTGCCTCCGGCGCCAGTAGCACAGATACGCAGTATTTT.

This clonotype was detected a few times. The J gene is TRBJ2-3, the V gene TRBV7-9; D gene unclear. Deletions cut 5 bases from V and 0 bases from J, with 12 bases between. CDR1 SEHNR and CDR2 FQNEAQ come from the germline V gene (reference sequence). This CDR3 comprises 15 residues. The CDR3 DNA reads TGTGCCAGCAGCCCTTCCTCGGTTAGCACAGATACGCAGTATTTT. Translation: CASSPSSVSTDTQYF.

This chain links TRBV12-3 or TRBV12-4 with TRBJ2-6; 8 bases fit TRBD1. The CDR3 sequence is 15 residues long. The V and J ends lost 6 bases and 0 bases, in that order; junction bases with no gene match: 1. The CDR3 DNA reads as TGTGCCAGCAGGACAGGGGACTCTGGGGCCAACGTCCTGACTTTC. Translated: CASRTGDSGANVLTF.

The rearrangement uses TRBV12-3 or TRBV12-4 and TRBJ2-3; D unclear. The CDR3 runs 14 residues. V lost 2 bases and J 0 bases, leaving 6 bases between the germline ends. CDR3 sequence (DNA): TGTGCCAGCAGTTTACGCCTAAGCACAGATACGCAGTATTTT. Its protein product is CASSLRLSTDTQYF.

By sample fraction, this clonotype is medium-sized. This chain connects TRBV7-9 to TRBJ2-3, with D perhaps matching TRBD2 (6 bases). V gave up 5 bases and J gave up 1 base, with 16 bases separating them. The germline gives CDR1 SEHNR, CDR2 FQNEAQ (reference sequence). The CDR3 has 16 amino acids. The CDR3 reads CASSPTGRGGTDTQYF. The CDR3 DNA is TGTGCCAGCAGCCCCACGGGTCGCGGGGGCACAGATACGCAGTATTTT.

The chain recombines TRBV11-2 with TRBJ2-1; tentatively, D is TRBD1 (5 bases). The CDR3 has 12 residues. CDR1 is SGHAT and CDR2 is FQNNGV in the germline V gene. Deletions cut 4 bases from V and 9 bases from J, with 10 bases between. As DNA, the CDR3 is TGTGCCAGCAGCTCGCCTGGGGCTGAGCAGTTCTTC. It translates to CASSSPGAEQFF.

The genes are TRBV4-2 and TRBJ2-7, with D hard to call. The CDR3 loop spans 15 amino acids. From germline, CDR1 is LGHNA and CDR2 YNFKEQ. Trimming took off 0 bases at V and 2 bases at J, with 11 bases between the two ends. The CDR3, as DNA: TGTGCCAGCAGCCAAGAAGCCGTCTTCCCCTACGAGCAGTACTTC. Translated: CASSQEAVFPYEQYF.

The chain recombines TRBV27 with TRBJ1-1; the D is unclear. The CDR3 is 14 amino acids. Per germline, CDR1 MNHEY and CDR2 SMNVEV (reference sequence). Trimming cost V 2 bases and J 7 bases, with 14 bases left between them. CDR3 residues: CASSLGSWGGEAFF. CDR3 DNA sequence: TGTGCCAGCAGTTTAGGCAGTTGGGGTGGTGAAGCTTTCTTT.